The 19 T cell receptor beta chains below all came from one sample that was sequenced in a study of patients and donors after allogeneic stem cell transplantation. MiXCR, applied by TCRdb to the RT-PCR reads, yields one record per CDR3 protein. Altogether about 74,000 distinct CDR3 sequences are present, less than 30% being singletons, with the ten largest covering around a quarter. Sample: blood, either unsorted or a sorted T cell fraction (not recorded which). The origin of the receptors is a human donor who was either an allogeneic HSCT recipient or a stem cell or donor lymphocyte infusion donor (not recorded which). It is not recorded whose cells these are; they may come from a transplant donor.

The chain carries TRBV10-3 and TRBJ2-7, with TRBD1 matching over 8 bases. This CDR3 comprises 13 residues. With V trimmed by 7 bases and J by 4 bases, 6 bases remained unmatched. Germline V CDR1 and CDR2: ENHRY, SYGVKD. The CDR3 spells CAITPGGPYEQYF. CDR3 DNA sequence: TGTGCCATCACCCCAGGGGGCCCATACGAGCAGTACTTC.

This clonotype was seen a handful of times. In DNA form, the CDR3 reads TGTGCCAGCAGCCCGCTAGCGGGGGCATCTTACGAGCAGTACTTC. It yields the protein CASSPLAGASYEQYF. The J gene is TRBJ2-7, the V gene TRBV6-5; TRBD2 matches at 10 bases. The V and J ends lost 6 bases and 4 bases, in that order; junction bases with no gene match: 9. CDR3 length: 15 amino acids. Germline-derived CDR1 and CDR2 are MNHEY and SVGAGI.

By sample share, this clonotype is medium-sized. The chain has TRBV9 and TRBJ1-1; TRBD1 aligns across 10 bases. CDR1 and CDR2 (germline): SGDLS, YYNGEE. The J segment lost 1 base and the V segment lost 3 bases, leaving 6 bases of the junction unmatched. The CDR3 is 16 residues long. The DNA of the CDR3 is TGTGCCAGCAGCGCCCGACAGGGGGCCCCGAACACTGAAGCTTTCTTT. As protein: CASSARQGAPNTEAFF.

This clonotype turned up a few times. V usage is TRBV10-3 and J usage is TRBJ2-7, with D possibly being TRBD1 (6 bases). The CDR3 consists of 12 residues. The V and J ends lost 10 bases and 4 bases respectively, with 14 bases between them. Germline CDR1 ENHRY, CDR2 SYGVKD. In nucleotides, the CDR3 is TGTGCCACACAGGGAATAATTTACGAGCAGTACTTC. It encodes CATQGIIYEQYF.

This clonotype turned up a few times. The chain recombines TRBV11-3 with TRBJ1-1; D unclear. The germline V gene has CDR1 SGHNT and CDR2 YENEEA. Trimming took off 3 bases at V and 3 bases at J, with 5 bases between the two ends. The CDR3 runs to 12 residues. CDR3 DNA: TGTGCCAGCAGCTTGGTTTACACTGAAGCTTTCTTT. Protein product: CASSLVYTEAFF.

This clonotype was detected only a few times. This chain joins TRBV7-3 and TRBJ2-3; TRBD2 is a possible D gene (5 bases). The germline CDR1 and CDR2 sequences are SGHTA and FQGTGA. With 6 bases removed from V and 2 bases from J, the gap between germline ends came to 12 bases. This CDR3 region has 14 residues. CDR3 residues: CASSRLPHTDTQYF. The CDR3 DNA reads as TGTGCCAGCAGTCGACTACCACACACAGATACGCAGTATTTT.

This chain joins TRBV2 and TRBJ2-1; 7 bases match TRBD2. Germline V gives CDR1 SNHLY, CDR2 FYNNEI. The CDR3 loop spans 13 amino acids. Germline trimming cut 8 bases from V and 7 bases from J; bases unmatched to any gene: 8. The CDR3 sequence is CASVAGEGNEQFF. The DNA of the CDR3 is TGTGCCAGCGTGGCGGGAGAAGGGAATGAGCAGTTCTTC.

The chain recombines TRBV5-1 with TRBJ1-1; D not resolved. V lost 1 base to trimming and J lost 0 bases, with 7 bases between them. The germline CDR1 and CDR2 sequences are SGHRS and YFSETQ. The CDR3 has 14 residues. DNA for the CDR3: TGCGCCAGCAGCTTGACGGTAATGAACACTGAAGCTTTCTTT. This translates into CASSLTVMNTEAFF.

The chain carries TRBV4-3 and TRBJ2-1, with D hard to call. V lost 0 bases and J lost 7, with 10 bases in between. CDR1 is LGHNA and CDR2 is YSLEER in the germline V gene. This CDR3 has 14 amino acids. CDR3 DNA: TGCGCCAGCAGCCAAGACTTGTTGGATAATGAGCAGTTCTTC. It codes for CASSQDLLDNEQFF.

The CDR3, as DNA: TGTGCCAGCAGTTTTCCGAACACTGAAGCTTTCTTT. This encodes CASSFPNTEAFF. This chain joins TRBV12-3 or TRBV12-4 and TRBJ1-1; D uncertain. V was shortened by 3 bases and J by 1 base, with 3 bases between the two germline ends. The CDR3 has 12 amino acids.

This clonotype was seen a few times. CDR3 nucleotide sequence: TGTGCCAGCAGTTTATGGGGACAGGTCTATGGCTACACCTTC. Protein product: CASSLWGQVYGYTF. This chain joins TRBV12-3 or TRBV12-4 and TRBJ1-2, with 8 bases fitting TRBD1. V lost 2 bases and J lost 4; bases outside the gene matches: 3. The CDR3 sequence is 14 residues long.

V usage is TRBV7-2 and J usage is TRBJ2-1, with D unclear. This CDR3 has 17 amino acids. Trimming left V 5 bases short and J 3 bases short, with 20 bases between. Germline CDR1 is SGHTA and CDR2 is FQGNSA. CDR3 loop: CASSPSQAVFLYNEQFF. CDR3 bases: TGTGCCAGCAGCCCATCTCAGGCGGTATTCCTCTACAATGAGCAGTTCTTC.

The chain links TRBV7-9 to TRBJ2-7, with D unclear. Germline CDR1 SEHNR, CDR2 FQNEAQ (reference sequence). The CDR3 sequence is 13 residues long. Deletions cut 4 bases from V and 5 bases from J, with 12 bases between. The CDR3 reads CASSSRNRDEQYF. The CDR3 coding sequence is TGTGCCAGCAGCTCCCGTAACAGAGACGAGCAGTACTTC.

V gene TRBV11-2 combines with J gene TRBJ1-1, with 8 bases identical to TRBD1. The V gene end was trimmed by 2 bases and the J gene end by 10 bases; junction bases not matched to a gene: 6. This CDR3 has 13 residues. CDR1 SGHAT and CDR2 FQNNGV come from the germline V gene. CDR3 nucleotides: TGTGCCAGCAGCTTAAGGCAGGGGGCAGGAGCTTTCTTT. Translated, it gives CASSLRQGAGAFF.

V gene TRBV29-1 combines with J gene TRBJ2-4; D is perhaps TRBD1 or TRBD2 (6 bases each). Trimming pared 7 bases from V and 2 bases from J, leaving 18 bases between. CDR3 length equals 15 residues. CDR1 and CDR2 from the germline V gene are SQVTM and ANQGSEA. The CDR3 DNA reads TGCAGCGGGGTCACCGGGGGCCGTTCCAAAAACATTCAGTACTTC. The encoded protein is CSGVTGGRSKNIQYF.

CDR3 sequence (DNA): TGTGCCAGCAGTGGAGGACCTTATAGCAATCAGCCCCAGCATTTT. Translated, it gives CASSGGPYSNQPQHF. The chain combines TRBV6-5 with TRBJ1-5; no reliable D call. V was trimmed by 5 bases and J by 0 bases, leaving 11 bases between them. The germline V gene encodes CDR1 MNHEY and CDR2 SVGAGI. The CDR3 runs to 15 residues.

This clonotype has a count of ten or more. This chain uses TRBV12-3 or TRBV12-4 with TRBJ1-2, with D possibly being TRBD1 (5 bases). CDR3 length: 12 amino acids. V dropped 6 bases and J dropped 6 bases, with 11 bases sitting between them. This chain's CDR3 is CASSYRGNGYTF. The CDR3 DNA reads as TGTGCCAGCAGCTACCGGGGGAATGGCTACACCTTC.

This clonotype was counted ten times or more. The rearrangement uses TRBV5-6 and TRBJ2-7; the D is unclear. The length of the CDR3 is 15 residues. Germline CDR1 and CDR2: SGHDT and YYEEEE. The V gene lost 1 base and the J gene lost 3 bases, with 14 bases spanning the gap. This CDR3 is CASSLIQLDNYEQYF. The DNA of the CDR3 is TGTGCCAGCAGCTTGATCCAACTCGATAACTACGAGCAGTACTTC. Full variable domain (outside the CDR3, taken from reference TRBV5-6 and TRBJ2-7): DAGVTQSPTHLIKTRGQQVTLRCSPKSGHDTVSWYQQALGQGPQFIFQYYEEEERQRGNFPDRFSGHQFPNYSSELNVNALLLGDSALYLCASSLIQLDNYEQYFGPGTRLTVT.

This clonotype came up a few times. This chain connects TRBV6-5 to TRBJ1-1; a possible D gene is TRBD1 (5 bases). Germline CDR1 reads MNHEY; CDR2 reads SVGAGI. The CDR3 consists of 14 residues. The V gene lost 6 bases and the J gene lost 0 bases, with 11 bases spanning the gap. The CDR3 bases are TGTGCCAGCAGCCCGGAGGGGATGAACACTGAAGCTTTCTTT. As protein: CASSPEGMNTEAFF.